The present entry profiles one TCR beta chain with its context. Seattle participants joined during active infection and were tracked over time. This table comes from immunoSEQ multiplex PCR, and its TCRdb copy is limited to in-frame clones, with some not included. The sample contains 150,000 to 200,000 clones, less than 85% of which appear only once. Germline assignment: CDR1 SGHRS and CDR2 YFSETQ. There are 15 residues in the CDR3. V was clipped by 0 bases and J by 4 bases, with 10 bases between them. This sample stems from a study of blood T cell repertoires in COVID-19. For the study at large: Some COVID-19 samples were acute and others convalescent; all came from the United States, Italy and Spain. T cells, B-cell-depleted T cells, or PBMCs provided the cDNA or gDNA that served as material.

V usage is TRBV5-1 and J usage is TRBJ2-2; a possible D gene is TRBD1 (6 bases). This receptor was taken from a woman in her sixties or seventies with COVID-19, enrolled during active disease. Sequencing was carried out using peripheral blood. The CDR3 sequence is CASSLDRVRTGELFF. DNA for the CDR3: TGCGCCAGCAGCTTGGACAGGGTGCGCACCGGGGAGCTGTTTTTT.